This T cell receptor beta chain was found in a study of a mutant IDH1 vaccine in newly diagnosed glioma (dated by TCRdb to the early 2020s). About the study as a whole: Vaccination began 4-6 weeks after radiotherapy alone, or alongside temozolomide cycles in the chemotherapy-containing groups. Of the 25 to 40 patients who were treated, about 62% were male and roughly 38% were female, and the mean age was around 43 years. Before enrollment, patients had received standard therapy of radiotherapy alone, temozolomide alone, or radiochemotherapy with temozolomide; most received the combination. Visit V12 was the week-35 safety follow-up and visit V13 was the week-47 end of study. Peripheral blood samples were drawn at six visits, namely V03 (baseline), V05, V07, V10, V12 and V13. For exploratory analyses, longitudinal TCRB deep sequencing was carried out in 25 treated patients wherever samples were available. Findings and caveats that apply to the study as a whole: Across multiple MHC alleles, vaccine-induced immune responses were seen in around 93% of patients. No apparent relationship was observed between pseudoprogression and alterations in the top peripheral T cell clonotypes detected by TCRB sequencing. Availability determined which PBMC samples were chosen for TCRB deep sequencing. According to the authors, sample limitations meant that analyses of patient blood samples could not be reproduced.

Libraries were made using the immunoSEQ multiplex PCR assay. The hsTCRB Kit was used according to the manufacturer's protocol to amplify rearranged TCR beta chain sequences. TCRB libraries were sequenced on an Illumina MiSeq. From the authors' description of their analysis: The proprietary platform of the kit vendor was used for demultiplexing, trimming and gene mapping. As stored in TCRdb, this immuneACCESS dataset retains in-frame rearrangements with V and J assigned. A fraction of the clones does not appear; measured against another copy, unresolved V genes explain less than half of the discrepancy, and the remainder lacks a known reason. Clone size and V and J calls were adopted from that table, with D and trimming inferred from the DNA. This sample gives over 40,000 clones in total; approximately 92% of them show up just once. The ten top clones hold around 1.5% of the sample. The CDR3, cysteine through phenylalanine, is 15 amino acids long. The entry retains the CDR3 DNA only, 45 bases that are in frame from base 1. V is reduced by 0 bases and J by 6 bases, leaving a spacing of 15 bases between them. From a lookup of the germline V gene (reference sequence), CDR1 and CDR2 are SGHNT and YYREEE.

In regard to this clone: Its recognized antigen is unknown. The record has no base qualities; no much larger clone is one base away.

The time point tag for this specimen amounts to: week 35, safety follow-up. Every vaccine dose consisted of 300 ug of a 20-mer mutant IDH1 peptide in Montanide, administered subcutaneously together with topical imiquimod. Patients were given eight vaccinations, in weeks 1, 3, 5, 7, 11, 15, 19 and 23, which matched visits V03 through V10. The donors had newly diagnosed IDH1-mutant astrocytomas of WHO grade 3 or 4 that showed loss of nuclear ATRX. The samples were drawn from NOA16, a multicentre, single-arm, open-label phase I trial in Germany that tested a mutant IDH1 peptide vaccine in humans for the first time. Genomic DNA for TCRB sequencing was extracted from EDTA blood using the DNeasy Blood and Tissue Kit.

The V and J genes are TRBV5-4 and TRBJ1-2, and TRBD1 may be the D gene, going by 5 matching bases. Sample: PBMCs, taken from a glioma patient whose treatment included an IDH1 peptide vaccine. This receptor was obtained from a man aged 40-49 years with glioma. The bases read TGTGCCAGCAGCTTGGGGAATGAGGGGTGGAATGGCTACACCTTC. It translates as CASSLGNEGWNGYTF.